This TCR beta chain comes out of a study of cytomegalovirus exposure and HLA in healthy donors. The primer mix had 60 Vbeta and 13 Jbeta primers. The table came from immunoSEQ multiplex PCR; TCRdb's copy has only in-frame clones and leaves some out. The data contain more than 150,000 clones, 77% of them singletons. The V gene's germline CDR1 is MNHEY and CDR2 SMNVEV (reference sequence). The CDR3 extends over 14 amino acids. The J segment lost 1 base and the V segment lost 5 bases, leaving 1 base of the junction unmatched. This TCR was recovered from a man younger than 30 in good health and CMV-seronegative. Sequences were obtained from PBMCs. The chain employs TRBV27 and TRBJ2-1; TRBD1 aligns across 8 bases. For the CDR3, the DNA is TGTGCCAGCAGTGACAGGGGTTCCTACAATGAGCAGTTCTTC. It codes for CASSDRGSYNEQFF.